The 12 T cell receptor beta chains below were found in one sample sequenced in a study of cytomegalovirus exposure and HLA in healthy donors. This table comes from immunoSEQ multiplex PCR, and its TCRdb copy is limited to in-frame clones, with some not included. The sample yields about 54,000 clones, approximately 90% seen once. Sequencing was performed on PBMCs. These receptors all come from a woman aged 18 to 35 in good health and CMV-seropositive.

The CDR3 loop is CASSLGRAADTGELFF. The CDR3 DNA follows: TGTGCCAGCAGCTTAGGCAGGGCAGCTGACACCGGGGAGCTGTTTTTT. The rearrangement links TRBV7-9 to TRBJ2-2, with D tentatively TRBD1 (5 bases). The CDR3 has 16 residues. The germline V and J ends were trimmed by 1 base and 3 bases, with 12 bases remaining between them. CDR1 and CDR2 (germline): SEHNR, FQNEAQ (reference sequence).

This chain connects TRBV18 to TRBJ1-5, with D hard to call. The CDR3 spans 16 residues. V was trimmed by 3 bases and J by 4 bases, leaving 16 bases between them. CDR1 is KGHSH, CDR2 LQKENI, per germline. As DNA, the CDR3 is TGTGCCAGCTCACCTCAAGGAGGATTTGCAAATCAGCCCCAGCATTTT. This codes for CASSPQGGFANQPQHF. The full variable domain, rest sourced from reference TRBV18 and TRBJ1-5, is NAGVMQNPRHLVRRRGQEARLRCSPMKGHSHVYWYRQLPEEGLKFMVYLQKENIIDESGMPKERFSAEFPKEGPSILRIQQVVRGDSAAYFCASSPQGGFANQPQHFGDGTRLSIL.

The gene calls are TRBV7-9 and TRBJ2-5; TRBD2 agrees at 8 bases. The CDR3 runs to 15 residues. CDR1 and CDR2 from the germline V gene are SEHNR and FQNEAQ (reference sequence). With V trimmed by 4 bases and J by 4 bases, 8 bases remained unmatched. CDR3 nucleotides: TGTGCCAGCAGCTCCTACGGGGGGGAAGGAGAGACCCAGTACTTC. Protein: CASSSYGGEGETQYF.

This sequence joins TRBV2 and TRBJ2-3; 7 bases agree with TRBD1. The trim removed 4 bases at V and 4 bases at J, leaving 20 bases unmatched. The CDR3 has 19 amino acids. Germline CDR1 is SNHLY and CDR2 is FYNNEI. The CDR3 is CASSVFHLRQGRGPDTQYF. CDR3 coding DNA: TGTGCCAGCAGTGTATTTCACCTGCGACAGGGTAGAGGGCCAGATACGCAGTATTTT.

The chain combines TRBV4-3 with TRBJ1-4; 9 positions agree with TRBD1. The V gene's germline CDR1 is LGHNA and CDR2 YSLEER. The V and J ends lost 3 bases and 8 bases, in that order; junction bases with no gene match: 1. The CDR3 is made up of 13 amino acids. Here the CDR3 reads CASSQDRGEKLFF. CDR3 in DNA: TGCGCCAGCAGCCAGGACAGGGGAGAAAAACTGTTTTTT.

The chain couples TRBV19 to TRBJ1-1; 9 bases align to TRBD1. This CDR3 has 14 amino acids. V shed 5 bases, J shed 6 bases, and the junction held 7 bases outside the gene matches. Germline CDR1 is LNHDA and CDR2 is SQIVND (reference sequence). In DNA, the CDR3 is TGTGCCAGTAGTGGGGGACAGGGAATGGCTGAAGCTTTCTTT. Its translation is CASSGGQGMAEAFF.

As concerns this clone: The sample has other DNA sequences that encode this CDR3 too. The chain is built from TRBV28 and TRBJ2-7; 10 bases line up with TRBD1. Per the germline V gene, CDR1 is MDHEN and CDR2 is SYDVKM. The CDR3 consists of 14 residues. Germline trimming cut 6 bases from V and 0 bases from J; bases unmatched to any gene: 2. For the CDR3, the DNA is TGTGCCAGCAGGACAGGGGGCCGCTCCTACGAGCAGTACTTC. This codes for CASRTGGRSYEQYF.

The chain recombines TRBV9 with TRBJ2-3, with D possibly being TRBD1 (6 bases). V lost 2 bases and J lost 2, with 12 bases in between. The germline gives CDR1 SGDLS, CDR2 YYNGEE. The CDR3 is 15 residues long. The CDR3 region is CASSVSGQNTDTQYF. CDR3 coding DNA: TGTGCCAGCAGCGTTAGTGGACAGAACACAGATACGCAGTATTTT.

The J gene is TRBJ2-5, the V gene TRBV7-9, with D perhaps TRBD2 (7 bases). Germline V gives CDR1 SEHNR, CDR2 FQNEAQ (reference sequence). The V and J ends lost 4 bases and 7 bases respectively, with 22 bases between them. The CDR3 extends over 16 amino acids. This chain's CDR3 is CASSYPTRGPLGTQYF. The CDR3 region has the DNA TGTGCCAGCAGCTACCCTACGCGGGGGCCCTTGGGGACCCAGTACTTC.

In its sample, this clone was seen once. The chain carries TRBV29-1 and TRBJ1-6; perhaps TRBD1 as D (5 bases). Germline values: CDR1 SQVTM, CDR2 ANQGSEA. Trimming took 4 bases from V and 10 from J, leaving 17 bases between them. The CDR3 contains 14 residues. DNA for the CDR3: TGCAGCGTTGGGATCGGGAGGGGAGGATCACCCCTCCACTTT. It specifies CSVGIGRGGSPLHF.

The chain uses TRBV28 and TRBJ2-7; 8 bases fit TRBD2. Trimming cost V 0 bases and J 4 bases; bases outside gene matches: 8. Germline assignment: CDR1 MDHEN and CDR2 SYDVKM. The CDR3 totals 16 residues. The CDR3 reads CASSLWGGTSIYEQYF. The CDR3 coding sequence is TGTGCCAGCAGTTTATGGGGGGGGACTAGTATATACGAGCAGTACTTC.

The J gene is TRBJ2-3, the V gene TRBV7-9; possibly TRBD2 for D (7 bases). V was trimmed by 1 base and J by 4 bases, leaving 9 bases between them. The CDR3 contains 14 residues. Germline CDR1 is SEHNR and CDR2 is FQNEAQ (reference sequence). The CDR3 loop is CASSLGGGADTQYF. The DNA of the CDR3 is TGTGCCAGCAGCTTAGGGGGGGGCGCAGATACGCAGTATTTT.